Described below is a single T cell receptor (beta chain) sequence and its context. The antigen is unknown. This specimen comes from a study of shared clonotypes between healthy human individuals. V shed 2 bases and J shed 0 bases, with 4 bases lying between them. The CDR3 runs 13 residues. Germline CDR1 is WNHNN and CDR2 is SYGVQD (reference sequence). Regarding the study as a whole: Rarefaction demonstrated incomplete sorted-subset sequencing despite large depth.

Profiled with immunoSEQ multiplex PCR; TCRdb holds only in-frame clones, not every one. The table records more than 2,000,000 clones, 85% to 95% of them present only once. Specimen: naive CD4+ T cells from PBMCs. The subset here: CD45RA+ positively selected. This clonotype was sampled from a man aged 18-30 years in good health. Some clones in this sample may be carry-over from other donors' samples. The V call is TRBV10-1, the J call TRBJ2-5; D uncertain. This CDR3 reads CASSEGHQETQYF. The CDR3 DNA is TGCGCCAGCAGTGAGGGGCACCAAGAGACCCAGTACTTC.